This T cell receptor beta chain was recorded in a study of neoadjuvant nivolumab and ipilimumab in lung cancer. Whole-study results and caveats: Only two of four nivolumab-treated tumors gained richness and clonality by surgery. Resected tumors had greater TCR richness and clonality than uninvolved lung. TCR receptors were sequenced in few samples.

Assay used: immunoSEQ multiplex PCR; TCRdb lists only in-frame clones, some missing. The sample includes 40,000 to 60,000 clones, 85% to 90% seen only once; the top ten take 3.7%. This CDR3 spans 13 amino acids. V was pared by 5 bases and J by 0 bases, with 8 bases between. Germline lookup yields CDR1 SGHRS and CDR2 YFSETQ. As for this clone: Its target is not known.

V is TRBV5-1 and J is TRBJ1-2; D is ambiguous. This TCR was recovered from an adult with non-small cell lung cancer. Some clones in this sample may be carry-over from other donors' samples. The sequenced sample was blood, obtained before neoadjuvant nivolumab, alone or with ipilimumab. The DNA of the CDR3 is TGCGCCAGCAGTGTTGAAGCTAACTATGGCTACACCTTC. Translating it yields CASSVEANYGYTF.